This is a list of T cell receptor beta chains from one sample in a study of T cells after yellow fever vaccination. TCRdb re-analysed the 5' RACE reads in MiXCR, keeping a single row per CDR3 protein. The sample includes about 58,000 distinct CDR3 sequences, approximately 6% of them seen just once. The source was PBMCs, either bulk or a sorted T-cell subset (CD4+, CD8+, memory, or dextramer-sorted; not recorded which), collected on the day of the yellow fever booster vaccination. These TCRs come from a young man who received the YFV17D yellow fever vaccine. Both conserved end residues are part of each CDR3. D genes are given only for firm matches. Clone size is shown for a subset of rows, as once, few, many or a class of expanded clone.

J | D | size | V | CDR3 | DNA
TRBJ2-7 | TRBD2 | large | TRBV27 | CASSLLAGSSYEQYF | TGTGCCAGCAGTTTATTAGCGGGGTCTTCCTACGAGCAGTACTTC
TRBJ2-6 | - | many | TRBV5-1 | CASSLAGAGANVLTF | TGCGCCAGCAGCTTGGCCGGAGCTGGGGCCAACGTCCTGACTTTC
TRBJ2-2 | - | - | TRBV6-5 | CASSSTVLGTGELFF | TGTGCCAGCAGTTCTACAGTACTGGGGACCGGGGAGCTGTTTTTT
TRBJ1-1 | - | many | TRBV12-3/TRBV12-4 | CASIPRGTEAFF | TGTGCCAGCATTCCCCGGGGCACTGAAGCTTTCTTT
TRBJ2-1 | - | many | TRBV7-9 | CASSLGGVIINEQFF | TGTGCCAGCAGCTTAGGGGGTGTAATAATCAATGAGCAGTTCTTC
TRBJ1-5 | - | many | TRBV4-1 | CASSHGLQPQPQHF | TGCGCCAGCAGCCATGGACTTCAGCCACAGCCCCAGCATTTT
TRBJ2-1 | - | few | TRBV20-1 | CSALPPLFVRGLNNNEQFF | TGCAGTGCTCTCCCCCCCCTGTTTGTTAGGGGACTTAACAACAATGAGCAGTTCTTC
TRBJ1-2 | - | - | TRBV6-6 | CASIGGDGYGYTF | TGTGCCAGCATTGGAGGGGACGGCTATGGCTACACCTTC
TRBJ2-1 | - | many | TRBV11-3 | CASSLGVIENNEQFF | TGTGCCAGCAGCTTAGGGGTGATAGAAAACAATGAGCAGTTCTTC
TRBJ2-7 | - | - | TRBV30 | CAWTDRLAYEQYF | TGTGCCTGGACTGACAGGTTAGCCTACGAGCAGTACTTC
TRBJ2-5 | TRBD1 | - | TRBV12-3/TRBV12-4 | CASTLGTVPETQYF | TGTGCCAGCACCCTCGGGACAGTACCAGAGACCCAGTACTTC
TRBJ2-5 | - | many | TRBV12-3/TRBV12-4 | CASSPPPGETQYF | TGTGCCAGCAGTCCGCCCCCGGGGGAGACCCAGTACTTC
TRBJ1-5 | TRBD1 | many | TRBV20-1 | CSAGDRLSNQPQHF | TGCAGTGCTGGGGACAGGTTGAGCAATCAGCCCCAGCATTTT
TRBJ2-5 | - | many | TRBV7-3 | CASSFVGDETQYF | TGTGCCAGCAGCTTTGTCGGGGACGAGACCCAGTACTTC
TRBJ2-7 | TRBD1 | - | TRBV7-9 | CASSLSSDRGHEQYF | TGTGCCAGCAGCTTATCTTCGGACAGGGGGCACGAGCAGTACTTC
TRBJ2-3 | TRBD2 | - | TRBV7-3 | CASSPRDYSTDTQYF | TGTGCCAGCAGCCCCAGGGACTATAGCACAGATACGCAGTATTTT
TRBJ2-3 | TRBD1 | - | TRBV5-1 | CASSSGQGEDTQYF | TGCGCCAGCAGCTCGGGACAGGGGGAAGATACGCAGTATTTT
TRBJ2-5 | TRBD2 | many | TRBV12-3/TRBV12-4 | CASSSPGGGGLQTQYF | TGTGCCAGCAGTTCCCCGGGAGGGGGGGGCCTGCAGACCCAGTACTTC
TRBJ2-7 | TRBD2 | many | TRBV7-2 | CASGRRGVPYEQYF | TGTGCCAGCGGACGGCGGGGGGTCCCCTACGAGCAGTACTTC
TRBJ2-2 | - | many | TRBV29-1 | CSVAGTENTGELFF | TGCAGCGTGGCCGGGACCGAGAACACCGGGGAGCTGTTTTTT
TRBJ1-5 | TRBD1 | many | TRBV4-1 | CASSQGQGNQPQHF | TGCGCCAGCAGCCAAGGACAGGGGAATCAGCCCCAGCATTTT
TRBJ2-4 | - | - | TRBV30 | CAWRGLQNIQYF | TGTGCCTGGAGGGGCCTACAAAACATTCAGTACTTC
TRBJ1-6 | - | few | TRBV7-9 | CASMGAGGTYNSPLHF | TGTGCCAGCATGGGCGCCGGTGGGACCTATAATTCACCCCTCCACTTT
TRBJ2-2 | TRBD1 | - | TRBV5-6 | CASSPPPGGPNTGELFF | TGTGCCAGCAGCCCGCCTCCAGGGGGTCCGAACACCGGGGAGCTGTTTTTT
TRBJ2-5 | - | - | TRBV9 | CASIGEQGQETQYF | TGTGCCAGCATCGGCGAACAGGGACAAGAGACCCAGTACTTC
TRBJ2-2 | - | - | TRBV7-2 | CASSLRHVTGELFF | TGTGCCAGCAGCTTAAGACACGTGACCGGGGAGCTGTTTTTT
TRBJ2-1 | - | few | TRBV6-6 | CASSSPRVTGSDEQFF | TGTGCCAGCAGTTCCCCGCGCGTGACAGGTTCCGATGAGCAGTTCTTC
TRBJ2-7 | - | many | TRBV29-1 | CSVDMGPYEQYF | TGCAGCGTTGATATGGGTCCCTACGAGCAGTACTTC
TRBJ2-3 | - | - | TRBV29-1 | CSVPVMMSDTQYF | TGCAGCGTCCCCGTTATGATGTCAGATACGCAGTATTTT
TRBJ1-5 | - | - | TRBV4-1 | CASSQEERGYQPQHF | TGCGCCAGCAGCCAAGAAGAGCGAGGGTATCAGCCCCAGCATTTT
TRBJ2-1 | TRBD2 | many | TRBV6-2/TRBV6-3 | CASSSRLAGGLHNEQFF | TGTGCCAGCAGTTCACGACTAGCGGGGGGGCTTCACAATGAGCAGTTCTTC
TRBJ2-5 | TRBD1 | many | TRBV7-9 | CASSLGQLQETQYF | TGTGCCAGCAGCTTGGGACAGCTCCAAGAGACCCAGTACTTC
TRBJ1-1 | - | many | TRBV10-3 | CAISEEVMTNTEAFF | TGTGCCATCAGTGAGGAGGTTATGACGAACACTGAAGCTTTCTTT
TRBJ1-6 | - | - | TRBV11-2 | CASSLGQNRYNSPLHF | TGTGCCAGCAGCCTAGGACAGAACCGCTATAATTCACCCCTCCACTTT
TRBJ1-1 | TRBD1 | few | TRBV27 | CASSLWTGGNTEAFF | TGTGCCAGTAGTCTCTGGACAGGGGGTAACACTGAAGCTTTCTTT
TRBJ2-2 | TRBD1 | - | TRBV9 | CASSERGGGDTGELFF | TGTGCCAGCAGCGAACGAGGGGGCGGTGACACCGGGGAGCTGTTTTTT
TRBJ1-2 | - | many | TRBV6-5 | CASRTTASPNYGYTF | TGTGCCAGCAGGACGACAGCATCTCCTAACTATGGCTACACCTTC
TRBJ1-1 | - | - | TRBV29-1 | CSVVGGATTTEAFF | TGCAGCGTTGTAGGGGGGGCGACTACCACTGAAGCTTTCTTT
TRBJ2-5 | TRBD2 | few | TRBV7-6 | CASSLGVAGYQETQYF | TGTGCCAGCAGCTTAGGGGTAGCGGGGTACCAAGAGACCCAGTACTTC
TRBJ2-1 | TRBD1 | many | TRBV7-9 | CAVSGQANYNEQFF | TGTGCCGTATCCGGACAGGCAAACTACAATGAGCAGTTCTTC
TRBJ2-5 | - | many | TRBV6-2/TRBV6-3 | CASSYSPNEETQYF | TGTGCCAGCAGTTACAGTCCGAACGAAGAGACCCAGTACTTC
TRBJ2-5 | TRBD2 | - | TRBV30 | CAWSVGTSSEETQYF | TGTGCCTGGAGTGTAGGGACTAGCTCCGAAGAGACCCAGTACTTC
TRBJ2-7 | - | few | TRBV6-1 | CASSDSSWYEQYF | TGTGCCAGCAGTGATTCGAGCTGGTACGAGCAGTACTTC
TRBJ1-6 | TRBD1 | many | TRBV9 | CASSAYRGPNSPLHF | TGTGCCAGCAGCGCCTACAGGGGGCCTAATTCACCCCTCCACTTT
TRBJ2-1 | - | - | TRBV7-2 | CASARASEQFF | TGTGCCAGCGCAAGGGCCTCTGAGCAGTTCTTC
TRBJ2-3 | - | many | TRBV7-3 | CASSLRLSRADTQYF | TGTGCCAGCAGCTTAAGACTGTCGAGAGCAGATACGCAGTATTTT
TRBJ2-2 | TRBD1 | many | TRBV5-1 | CASSIGQGASGELFF | TGCGCCAGCAGCATCGGACAGGGGGCGAGCGGGGAGCTGTTTTTT
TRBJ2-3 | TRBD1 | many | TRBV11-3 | CASSLGRQGRWADTQYF | TGTGCCAGCAGCTTAGGCCGACAGGGGCGGTGGGCAGATACGCAGTATTTT
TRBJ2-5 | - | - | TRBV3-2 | CASKETQYF | TGTGCCAGCAAAGAGACCCAGTACTTC
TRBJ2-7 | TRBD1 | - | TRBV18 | CASSPGTDGYEQYF | TGTGCCAGCTCACCCGGGACAGACGGCTACGAGCAGTACTTC
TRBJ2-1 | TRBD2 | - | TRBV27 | CASRGGSSYNEQFF | TGTGCCAGCAGGGGCGGGAGCTCCTACAATGAGCAGTTCTTC
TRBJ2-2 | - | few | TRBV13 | CASSFRLEQDTGELFF | TGTGCCAGCAGCTTCCGTCTGGAGCAGGACACCGGGGAGCTGTTTTTT
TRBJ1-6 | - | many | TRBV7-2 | CASSLAVRGSSYNSPLHF | TGTGCCAGCAGCTTAGCAGTCAGGGGTAGCTCCTATAATTCACCCCTCCACTTT